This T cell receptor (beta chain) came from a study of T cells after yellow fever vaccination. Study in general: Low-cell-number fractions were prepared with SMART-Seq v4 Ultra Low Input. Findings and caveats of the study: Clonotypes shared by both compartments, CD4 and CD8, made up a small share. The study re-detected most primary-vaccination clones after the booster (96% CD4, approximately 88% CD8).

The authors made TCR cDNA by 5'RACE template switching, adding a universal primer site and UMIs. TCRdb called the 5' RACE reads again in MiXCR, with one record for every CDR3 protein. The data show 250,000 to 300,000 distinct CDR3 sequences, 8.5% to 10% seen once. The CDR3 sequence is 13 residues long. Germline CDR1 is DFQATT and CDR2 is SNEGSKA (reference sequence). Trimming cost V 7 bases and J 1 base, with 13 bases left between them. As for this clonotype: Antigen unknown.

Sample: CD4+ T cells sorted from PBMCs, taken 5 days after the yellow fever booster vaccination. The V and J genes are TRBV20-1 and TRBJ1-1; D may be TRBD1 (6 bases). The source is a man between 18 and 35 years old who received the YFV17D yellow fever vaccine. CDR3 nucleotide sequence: TGCAGTGGGCGTGTGGGACAGAACACTGAAGCTTTCTTT. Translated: CSGRVGQNTEAFF.